These 22 T cell receptor beta chains originate from one sample sequenced in a study of blood T cell repertoires in COVID-19. Sequencing used immunoSEQ multiplex PCR; TCRdb keeps in-frame clones, though not all of them. Found here are about 98,000 clones, about 85% of them singletons; the top ten hold around 2%. Sequencing was performed on peripheral blood. The source of these receptors is a man between 45 and 60 years old with active COVID-19.

The J gene is TRBJ2-2, the V gene TRBV5-5, with D possibly being TRBD1 (5 bases). Trimming left V 1 base short and J 5 bases short, with 12 bases between. The CDR3 contains 15 residues. CDR1 is SGHKS, CDR2 YYEKEE, per germline (reference sequence). The CDR3 is CASSLILRVTGELFF. The CDR3 nucleotides are TGTGCCAGCAGCTTGATTCTCAGGGTTACCGGGGAGCTGTTTTTT.

The J gene is TRBJ2-5, the V gene TRBV27; 7 bases are a match to TRBD2. This CDR3 has 11 amino acids. Per the germline V gene, CDR1 is MNHEY and CDR2 is SMNVEV (reference sequence). Trimming cost V 7 bases and J 9 bases; bases outside gene matches: 5. The DNA for the CDR3 is TGTGCCAGCATCTCTCGGGGGGCCCAGTACTTC. The encoded protein is CASISRGAQYF.

The gene calls are TRBV2 and TRBJ2-3; TRBD2 might be the D (6 bases). Germline-derived CDR1 and CDR2 are SNHLY and FYNNEI. V was clipped by 9 bases and J by 6 bases, with 19 bases between them. This CDR3 spans 14 amino acids. CDR3 residues: CASQRGAGGDTQYF. The CDR3 DNA follows: TGTGCCAGTCAAAGGGGAGCGGGCGGGGATACGCAGTATTTT.

In its sample, this clone was seen once. This chain joins TRBV30 and TRBJ1-6; no firm D call. CDR3 length: 13 residues. The germline V gene has CDR1 GTSNPN and CDR2 SVGIG (reference sequence). V lost 1 base and J lost 9, with 10 bases in between. The CDR3 loop reads CAWSALPGSPLHF. The CDR3 nucleotides are TGTGCCTGGAGTGCCCTACCCGGTTCACCCCTCCACTTT.

The V call is TRBV9, the J call TRBJ2-1, with 9 positions matching TRBD2. Germline CDR1 reads SGDLS; CDR2 reads YYNGEE. The ends lost 1 base at V and 0 bases at J; junction bases unmatched: 5. This CDR3 comprises 17 residues. The CDR3 DNA follows: TGTGCCAGCAGCGTAATAGCGGGGGTAAGCTCCTACAATGAGCAGTTCTTC. Translating gives CASSVIAGVSSYNEQFF.

The chain has TRBV5-1 and TRBJ2-2; 7 nucleotides line up with TRBD1. This CDR3 has 16 amino acids. Germline V CDR1 and CDR2: SGHRS, YFSETQ. J gave up 5 bases and V 3 bases, and 10 bases lay outside the gene matches. The CDR3 spells CASSSSAQGPTGELFF. The CDR3 region has the DNA TGCGCCAGCAGCTCCAGCGCACAGGGGCCTACCGGGGAGCTGTTTTTT.

The gene calls are TRBV3-1 (or the pseudogene TRBV3-2) and TRBJ2-7; D might be TRBD2 (6 bases). Germline CDR1 and CDR2: LGHDT and YNNKEL (reference sequence). V dropped 2 bases and J dropped 7 bases, with 9 bases sitting between them. The CDR3 loop spans 12 amino acids. The CDR3 is CASSQRRGEQYF. The CDR3, as DNA: TGTGCCAGCAGCCAACGCCGGGGGGAGCAGTACTTC.

The chain combines TRBV4-1 with TRBJ1-6; the match to TRBD1 covers 9 bases. This CDR3 is built from 15 residues. V shed 4 bases, J shed 8 bases, and the junction held 6 bases outside the gene matches. The germline CDR1 and CDR2 sequences are MGHRA and YSYEKL. The CDR3 DNA reads TGCGCCAGCAGCCTGACGTGGACAGGGGATTCACCCCTCCACTTT. Amino acids: CASSLTWTGDSPLHF.

V gene TRBV11-2 combines with J gene TRBJ2-7; a possible D gene is TRBD1 (5 bases). There are 14 residues in the CDR3. The germline gives CDR1 SGHAT, CDR2 FQNNGV. Between the trimmed V and J ends, which lost 4 bases and 2 bases, there was a span of 12 bases. The CDR3 DNA follows: TGTGCCAGCAGCTCCCTCAGGGCCACCTACGAGCAGTACTTC. It is translated as CASSSLRATYEQYF.

The chain employs TRBV5-1 and TRBJ2-7; 10 bases are shared with TRBD1. Germline trimming cut 2 bases from V and 2 bases from J; bases unmatched to any gene: 4. Germline assignment: CDR1 SGHRS and CDR2 YFSETQ. CDR3 length equals 15 residues. In DNA, the CDR3 is TGCGCCAGCAGCTTACGACAGGGGGCCCCCTACGAGCAGTACTTC. Protein product: CASSLRQGAPYEQYF. Supplemented by reference TRBV5-1 and TRBJ2-7, the full variable domain reads KAGVTQTPRYLIKTRGQQVTLSCSPISGHRSVSWYQQTPGQGLQFLFEYFSETQRNKGNFPGRFSGRQFSNSRSEMNVSTLELGDSALYLCASSLRQGAPYEQYFGPGTRLTVT.

This rearrangement joins TRBV2 to TRBJ2-3, with 9 nucleotides matching TRBD2. With V trimmed by 5 bases and J by 6 bases, 15 bases remained unmatched. This CDR3 is built from 17 residues. Germline CDR1 SNHLY, CDR2 FYNNEI. CDR3 bases: TGTGCCAGCAGTCAGGTCCCGCGGCGGGGGGGAGGCGATACGCAGTATTTT. This encodes CASSQVPRRGGGDTQYF.

The V gene is TRBV5-6, the J gene TRBJ2-7; TRBD1 aligns across 9 bases. This CDR3 region has 17 residues. The ends lost 3 bases at V and 4 bases at J; junction bases unmatched: 14. Germline V gives CDR1 SGHDT, CDR2 YYEEEE. This CDR3 is CASSSVVGTGREYEQYF. In nucleotides, the CDR3 is TGTGCCAGCAGCTCTGTGGTCGGGACAGGGAGGGAATACGAGCAGTACTTC.

The chain joins TRBV2 to TRBJ1-3, with 9 positions matching TRBD1. V lost 5 bases to trimming and J lost 0 bases; unmatched junction nucleotides: 5. The CDR3 spans 16 residues. Germline V gene lookup returns CDR1 SNHLY and CDR2 FYNNEI. The CDR3 DNA sequence: TGTGCCAGCAGTAACGTGGGACAGGGCTCTGGAAACACCATATATTTT. Translated: CASSNVGQGSGNTIYF.

The genes are TRBV13 and TRBJ2-3, with TRBD1 as a possible D gene (5 bases). Looked up from germline, CDR1 is PRHDT and CDR2 is FYEKMQ (reference sequence). Between the trimmed V and J ends, which lost 0 bases and 0 bases, there was a span of 10 bases. The CDR3 runs 16 residues. The CDR3 loop reads CASSLGDSRSTDTQYF. In nucleotides, the CDR3 is TGTGCCAGCAGCTTAGGTGACAGCAGAAGCACAGATACGCAGTATTTT. The entire variable domain, with the rest obtained from reference TRBV13 and TRBJ2-3, is as follows: AAGVIQSPRHLIKEKRETATLKCYPIPRHDTVYWYQQGPGQDPQFLISFYEKMQSDKGSIPDRFSAQQFSDYHSELNMSSLELGDSALYFCASSLGDSRSTDTQYFGPGTRLTVL.

The chain has TRBV6-5 and TRBJ2-1; D may be TRBD1 (5 bases). CDR3 length equals 14 residues. V lost 6 bases to trimming and J lost 8 bases, with 17 bases between them. Per the germline V gene, CDR1 is MNHEY and CDR2 is SVGAGI. The CDR3 nucleotides are TGTGCCAGCAGACCCCGTTTTGGCAGGGATGAGCAGTTCTTC. This encodes CASRPRFGRDEQFF.

This rearrangement joins TRBV3-1 (or the pseudogene TRBV3-2) to TRBJ2-6, with TRBD1 matching over 8 bases. Germline CDR1 and CDR2: LGHDT and YNNKEL (reference sequence). Trimming cost V 1 base and J 3 bases; bases outside gene matches: 8. The length of the CDR3 is 18 residues. Here the CDR3 DNA reads TGTGCCAGCAGCCAAGTGTGGACAGGGAGCGTTGGGGCCAACGTCCTGACTTTC. Its protein is CASSQVWTGSVGANVLTF.

This clone has more than one count but fewer than ten. CDR3 DNA: TGTGCCACGGGAAAGGACGAAAACATTCAGTACTTC. Translated: CATGKDENIQYF. This chain links TRBV12-3 or TRBV12-4 with TRBJ2-4; perhaps TRBD2 as D (5 bases). The V end lost 10 bases, the J end lost 5 bases, and 12 bases lay between the germline ends. This CDR3 is built from 12 residues.

The chain employs TRBV3-1 (or the pseudogene TRBV3-2) and TRBJ1-6; 8 bases map to TRBD1. V shed 3 bases, J shed 6 bases, and the junction held 1 base outside the gene matches. The CDR3 totals 14 residues. CDR1 and CDR2 (germline): LGHDT, YNNKEL (reference sequence). CDR3 nucleotide sequence: TGTGCCAGCAGCCAGGGACAGGCTAATTCACCCCTCCACTTT. Translating it yields CASSQGQANSPLHF.

CDR3 nucleotides: TGTGCCAGCAGCTTGGACGGTCAGGGGGCGAGGGAGCAGTACTTC. Its protein product is CASSLDGQGAREQYF. The chain recombines TRBV7-2 with TRBJ2-7, with TRBD1 identical over 8 bases. V gave up 3 bases and J gave up 7 bases; unmatched junction bases: 11. Germline lookup yields CDR1 SGHTA and CDR2 FQGNSA. This CDR3 region has 15 residues.

The gene calls are TRBV7-2 and TRBJ2-4, with a possible D match to TRBD1 (6 bases). With 5 bases removed from V and 8 bases from J, the gap between germline ends came to 16 bases. The CDR3 contains 14 residues. Per germline, CDR1 SGHTA and CDR2 FQGNSA. As DNA, the CDR3 is TGTGCCAGCAGCCCGCAGGGGCTGGGTGACATTCAGTACTTC. It is translated as CASSPQGLGDIQYF.

V is TRBV7-2 and J is TRBJ2-7; weak D call: TRBD1 (6 bases). The CDR3 runs to 14 residues. V lost 3 bases to trimming and J lost 5 bases, with 14 bases between them. Looked up from germline, CDR1 is SGHTA and CDR2 is FQGNSA. The CDR3 bases are TGTGCCAGCAGCTTGGGGGCAGCTTCCCACGAGCAGTACTTC. Amino acids: CASSLGAASHEQYF.

The genes are TRBV18 and TRBJ1-4; 10 bases match TRBD1. CDR3 length: 15 amino acids. Germline assignment: CDR1 KGHSH and CDR2 LQKENI. Trimming at V came to 3 bases and at J to 5 bases, leaving 3 bases not matched to a gene. CDR3 nucleotide sequence: TGTGCCAGCTCACCTAGGGGACAGGGGAATGAAAAACTGTTTTTT. Translation: CASSPRGQGNEKLFF. Based on the CDR3 plus reference TRBV18 and TRBJ1-4, the full variable domain is NAGVMQNPRHLVRRRGQEARLRCSPMKGHSHVYWYRQLPEEGLKFMVYLQKENIIDESGMPKERFSAEFPKEGPSILRIQQVVRGDSAAYFCASSPRGQGNEKLFFGSGTQLSVL.